This T cell receptor beta chain was profiled in a study of vaccination and CD4 T cells after COVID-19. The overall study: Three convalescent patients provided samples that were taken at day 14 and days 161 to 241 post-vaccination. Points from the study as a whole: Median SARS-CoV-2-reactive clonotype numbers went up from roughly 21 to 40, but not significantly.

In regard to this clonotype: Its specificity is not known.

Sequence data for DNA of cultured CD4+ T cells were generated by the Oncomine TCR Beta short-read assay. Using its own MiXCR run on the PCR reads, TCRdb lists one record per CDR3 protein. This table has about 17,000 distinct CDR3 sequences, more than 45% appearing once. The CDR3 runs to 14 residues. Germline V gene lookup returns CDR1 SGHNT and CDR2 YYREEE (reference sequence). The V and J ends lost 4 bases and 1 base, in that order; junction bases with no gene match: 4. Time point denoted: late sampling 161 to 241 days after vaccination in a few convalescent patients. Treatment indicated: roughly nine-day PBMC culture with coronavirus spike peptide pools or control peptides (ViraFEST assay).

The material was CD4+ T cells from blood, cultured in vitro, obtained about 7 months after SARS-CoV-2 vaccination. The V gene is TRBV5-4, the J gene TRBJ2-5; 7 positions match TRBD1. The receptor comes from a human donor who had recovered from COVID-19. CDR3 in amino acids: CASSRDSLQETQYF. The CDR3 DNA sequence: TGTGCCAGCAGCCGGGACAGCCTCCAAGAGACCCAGTACTTC.